This T cell receptor beta chain originates from a study of blood T cell repertoires in COVID-19. In the source study's methods: For nucleated cells, counts were estimated from reference gene primer amplification. Measured with immunoSEQ multiplex PCR; TCRdb has only the in-frame clones, and not every one. V and J calls and clone size are those listed in that table; D and trimming were worked out from the DNA. The profile shows about 190,000 clones, about 82% of them singletons. Participants were aged roughly 18 to 89 years, lived in 25 or so US areas, and enrolled virtually. Trimming removed 5 bases from V and 3 bases from J, with 13 bases in between. The CDR3 extends over 15 amino acids. Germline values: CDR1 LNHDA, CDR2 SQIVND (reference sequence).

The receptor was derived from a man in his forties with acute COVID-19. Sequenced sample: PBMCs or T cells enriched from blood (not recorded which). The rearrangement links TRBV19 to TRBJ2-2; D is unclear. This chain's CDR3 is CASSYFPAHTGELFF. The CDR3 nucleotides read TGTGCCAGTAGTTACTTCCCAGCGCACACCGGGGAGCTGTTTTTT.